These 6 T cell receptor beta chains were all obtained from the same sample, sequenced in a study of PD-1 blockade in classical Hodgkin lymphoma. Time point here: cycle 4 day 1 (C4D1), after five to seven weeks of nivolumab. All patients experienced relapse after autologous stem cell transplantation, and brentuximab vedotin exposure was variable. Magnetic negative selection was used to purify CD4+ T cells from PBMCs that had been thawed. Produced via immunoSEQ multiplex PCR; TCRdb's table is partial and in-frame only. The top ten hold about 0.64% of the sample, which has 29,000 or so clones, roughly 80% seen once. Material: CD4+ T cells from blood, obtained before the fourth cycle of nivolumab. The receptors shown here come from a human donor with classical Hodgkin lymphoma.

The V call is TRBV5-1, the J call TRBJ2-2; D is perhaps TRBD2 (5 bases). The V gene lost 0 bases and the J gene lost 4 bases, with 7 bases spanning the gap. This CDR3 is built from 14 residues. Germline V gene lookup returns CDR1 SGHRS and CDR2 YFSETQ. CDR3 nucleotide sequence: TGCGCCAGCAGCTTGGGGGGAGCCACCGGGGAGCTGTTTTTT. It translates to CASSLGGATGELFF.

This chain uses TRBV7-8 with TRBJ2-1; TRBD1 might be the D (6 bases). This CDR3 comprises 13 residues. The V end lost 5 bases, the J end lost 7 bases, and 12 bases lay between the germline ends. Germline V gene lookup returns CDR1 SGHVS and CDR2 FQNEAQ. CDR3 region: CASSIMQGNEQFF. The CDR3 DNA sequence: TGTGCCAGCAGCATTATGCAGGGGAATGAGCAGTTCTTC.

The rearrangement uses TRBV5-1 and TRBJ1-4, with TRBD1 matching over 8 bases. V dropped 4 bases and J dropped 7; count of bases not matched to a gene: 9. This CDR3 spans 15 amino acids. CDR1 and CDR2 (germline): SGHRS, YFSETQ. CDR3 residues: CASSLLGQAGEKLFF. The DNA for the CDR3 is TGCGCCAGCAGCCTATTGGGACAGGCAGGTGAAAAACTGTTTTTT. Together with reference TRBV5-1 and TRBJ1-4, the CDR3 gives the full variable domain: KAGVTQTPRYLIKTRGQQVTLSCSPISGHRSVSWYQQTPGQGLQFLFEYFSETQRNKGNFPGRFSGRQFSNSRSEMNVSTLELGDSALYLCASSLLGQAGEKLFFGSGTQLSVL.

This clone was observed once. The CDR3 here is CASSETETQYF. CDR3 sequence (DNA): TGCGCCAGCAGCGAGACGGAGACCCAGTACTTC. The rearrangement joins TRBV5-1 to TRBJ2-5; D is ambiguous. The CDR3 runs 11 residues. The germline V and J ends were trimmed by 4 bases and 5 bases, with 6 bases remaining between them. The germline gives CDR1 SGHRS, CDR2 YFSETQ. Using reference TRBV5-1 and TRBJ2-5 for the parts outside the CDR3, the full variable domain is KAGVTQTPRYLIKTRGQQVTLSCSPISGHRSVSWYQQTPGQGLQFLFEYFSETQRNKGNFPGRFSGRQFSNSRSEMNVSTLELGDSALYLCASSETETQYFGPGTRLLVL.

This clone is a singleton in its sample. This sequence joins TRBV5-1 and TRBJ1-3; 8 nucleotides align to TRBD1. Germline V CDR1 and CDR2: SGHRS, YFSETQ. The CDR3 runs 14 residues. The ends lost 8 bases at V and 0 bases at J; junction bases unmatched: 4. The CDR3 protein is CASRQGSSGNTIYF. In DNA, the CDR3 is TGCGCCAGTCGACAGGGGAGCTCTGGAAACACCATATATTTT.

The J gene is TRBJ1-1, the V gene TRBV5-4; D might be TRBD1 (5 bases). CDR1 and CDR2 from the germline V gene are SGHNT and YYREEE (reference sequence). Trimming pared 5 bases from V and 8 bases from J, leaving 19 bases between. The length of the CDR3 is 14 residues. The CDR3 nucleotides are TGTGCCAGCAGTATTCCGGGACTGTGGAGAGAAGCTTTCTTT. Its translation: CASSIPGLWREAFF.